The text below deals with one T cell receptor (beta chain). Investigators reverse transcribed all isolated RNA, so they sequenced expressed TCRB transcripts. Clones were read by immunoSEQ multiplex PCR, and TCRdb kept only the in-frame ones, dropping some. The sample lists hundreds of thousands of clones; about 70% were seen once. The data belong to a study of beta chain features in type 1 diabetes. V was cut by 9 bases and J by 6 bases, with 18 bases left in between. This CDR3 has 15 amino acids. CDR1 and CDR2 (germline): MGHDK, SYGVNS. Via the markers CD45RO/CCR7/CD25/CD127/CD95/CD27, stem cell-like memory, regulatory, central memory and naive CD4+ cells were sorted.

This rearrangement joins TRBV25-1 to TRBJ1-6, with D maybe TRBD1 (5 bases). This TCR was recovered from a young man in good health. The sequencing sample was made of naive CD4+ T cells from blood. CDR3 sequence: CARGGLGSVNSPLHF. The CDR3 DNA reads TGTGCCAGGGGGGGGTTAGGGTCCGTTAATTCACCCCTCCACTTT.